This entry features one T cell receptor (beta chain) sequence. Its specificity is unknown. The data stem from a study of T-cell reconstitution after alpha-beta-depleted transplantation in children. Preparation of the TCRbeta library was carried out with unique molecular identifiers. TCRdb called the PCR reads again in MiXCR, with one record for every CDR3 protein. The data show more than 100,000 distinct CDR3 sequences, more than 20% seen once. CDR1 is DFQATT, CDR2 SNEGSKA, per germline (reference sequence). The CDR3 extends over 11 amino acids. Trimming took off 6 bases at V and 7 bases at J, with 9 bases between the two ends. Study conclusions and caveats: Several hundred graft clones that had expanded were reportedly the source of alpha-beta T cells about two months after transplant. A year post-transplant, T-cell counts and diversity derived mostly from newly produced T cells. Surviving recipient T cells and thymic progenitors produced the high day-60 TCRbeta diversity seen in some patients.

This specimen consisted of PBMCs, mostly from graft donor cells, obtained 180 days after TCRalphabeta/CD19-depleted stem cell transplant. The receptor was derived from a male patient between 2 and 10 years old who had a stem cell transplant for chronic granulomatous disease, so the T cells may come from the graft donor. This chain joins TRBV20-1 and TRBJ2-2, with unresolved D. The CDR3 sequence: CSANRDGELFF. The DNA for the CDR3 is TGCAGTGCAAATAGAGACGGGGAGCTGTTTTTT.